Below, 14 T cell receptor beta chains from the same sample are listed, as sequenced in a study of blood T cells in healthy people across ages. With a J-beta primer mix and a sample-barcoded 5' primer, a second PCR ran about 7 to 12 cycles. TCRdb recomputed calls from the 5' RACE reads with MiXCR, one row per CDR3 protein. Of about 670,000 distinct CDR3 sequences detected, roughly half appear once; the ten largest clones hold approximately 13%. The sample was blood. The receptors originated from a woman older than 75 in good health.

This sequence joins TRBV29-1 and TRBJ2-5; the match to TRBD1 covers 7 bases. The DNA end lines up better with TRBJ2-7; the J call may be wrong. CDR1 is SQVTM and CDR2 is ANQGSEA in the germline V gene. The CDR3 length is 14 residues. CDR3: CSVESGTDQYEQYF. In nucleotides, the CDR3 is TGCAGCGTTGAGTCCGGGACAGACCAGTACGAGCAGTACTTC.

In its sample, this clonotype was seen a few times. The rearrangement joins TRBV27 to TRBJ2-6, with D maybe TRBD2 (6 bases). Germline V gives CDR1 MNHEY, CDR2 SMNVEV (reference sequence). The CDR3 is 17 residues long. V lost 5 bases, J lost 1 base, and 15 bases lay in between. The CDR3 DNA is TGTGCCAGCAGTCTTCTGGGACTCGGGTCTGGGGCCAACGTCCTGACTTTC. Translated, it gives CASSLLGLGSGANVLTF.

This clonotype was found many times. The rearrangement uses TRBV29-1 and TRBJ2-7, with unresolved D. With 1 base removed from V and 3 bases from J, the gap between germline ends came to 4 bases. CDR1 SQVTM and CDR2 ANQGSEA come from the germline V gene. The CDR3 has 11 residues. The DNA for the CDR3 is TGCAGCGTTGAAGCTTTCTACGAGCAGTACTTC. Its translation is CSVEAFYEQYF.

The chain uses TRBV11-2 and TRBJ2-5, with 9 bases identical to TRBD1. The DNA end lines up better with TRBJ2-7; the J call may be wrong. The CDR3 totals 17 residues. Looked up from germline, CDR1 is SGHAT and CDR2 is FQNNGV. The DNA of the CDR3 is TGTGCCAGCAGTCGAACCCTCGGGACAGGGTTTACGTACGAGCAGTACTTC. This gives the protein CASSRTLGTGFTYEQYF.

Turning to this clonotype: This sequence may be a read error, since a much larger clone differs from it by one base. The CDR3 nucleotides read TGTGCCAGCAGTGAACCCCGGGCAGGGGAACTTAACGAGCAGTGCTTC. This sequence encodes CASSEPRAGELNEQCF. The chain combines TRBV25-1 with TRBJ2-7, with D tentatively TRBD1 (6 bases). Germline V gene lookup returns CDR1 MGHDK and CDR2 SYGVNS. This CDR3 has 16 amino acids.

The chain carries TRBV6-6 and TRBJ2-7; possibly TRBD1 for D (6 bases). Per the germline V gene, CDR1 is MNHNY and CDR2 is SVGAGI (reference sequence). The CDR3 runs to 12 residues. V lost 6 bases to trimming and J lost 7 bases, with 13 bases between them. CDR3 bases: TGTGCCAGCAGCTGGGGGCGAGGGGAGCAGTACTTC. It yields the protein CASSWGRGEQYF.

The chain joins TRBV15 to TRBJ1-5; 7 bases line up with TRBD1. The length of the CDR3 is 17 residues. Unmatched junction bases numbered 9, after V lost 4 bases and J lost 0 bases. Germline V gene lookup returns CDR1 LNHNV and CDR2 YYDKDF (reference sequence). CDR3 DNA sequence: TGTGCCACCAGCAAGGACAGGCGGCAAAATAGCAATCAGCCCCAGCATTTT. Protein sequence: CATSKDRRQNSNQPQHF.

This chain uses TRBV29-1 with TRBJ2-3; D might be TRBD2 (6 bases). Per germline, CDR1 SQVTM and CDR2 ANQGSEA. This CDR3 spans 13 amino acids. Trimming took off 7 bases at V and 2 bases at J, with 13 bases between the two ends. The CDR3 is CSAPGGTTDTQYF. The CDR3 nucleotides read TGCAGCGCTCCAGGAGGGACCACAGATACGCAGTATTTT.

The V call is TRBV20-1, the J call TRBJ1-4, with 10 bases identical to TRBD1. CDR1 DFQATT and CDR2 SNEGSKA come from the germline V gene (reference sequence). Losses at the gene ends were 5 bases for V and 5 bases for J; bases not matched to a gene: 8. This CDR3 spans 15 amino acids. This CDR3 is CSAEGQGRANEKLFF. CDR3 DNA: TGCAGTGCTGAGGGACAGGGGAGGGCAAATGAAAAACTGTTTTTT.

This clonotype was picked up many times. The CDR3 DNA sequence: TGTGCCAGCAGCATTCAGGGTGCTGGGGCCAACGTCCTGACTTTC. Its protein is CASSIQGAGANVLTF. The chain links TRBV2 to TRBJ2-6; D possibly corresponds to TRBD1 (5 bases). Trimming pared 6 bases from V and 2 bases from J, leaving 11 bases between. Per the germline V gene, CDR1 is SNHLY and CDR2 is FYNNEI. This CDR3 spans 15 amino acids.

The rearrangement links TRBV4-1 to TRBJ2-5; D remains unclear. Matching the DNA end better, TRBJ2-7 makes the J call doubtful. Looked up from germline, CDR1 is MGHRA and CDR2 is YSYEKL. The CDR3 consists of 12 residues. Here the CDR3 reads CASSQSGYEQYF. CDR3 in DNA: TGCGCCAGCAGCCAATCAGGCTACGAGCAGTACTTC.

Concerning this clonotype itself: Possible read error: a much larger clone is one base away. The chain has TRBV27 and TRBJ1-1; D might be TRBD1 (5 bases). Germline-derived CDR1 and CDR2 are MNHEY and SMNVEV (reference sequence). The CDR3 contains 17 residues. V dropped 7 bases and J dropped 2 bases, with 23 bases sitting between them. CDR3 protein: CASNPLGQGLLNTEAFF. Here the CDR3 DNA reads TGTGCCAGCAACCCCCTTGGACAAGGACTCCTTAACACTGAAGCTTTCTTT.

This clonotype was counted between two and nine times. J is TRBJ2-2 and V is TRBV28, with TRBD1 identical over 11 bases. The CDR3 is made up of 16 amino acids. Unmatched junction bases numbered 2, after V lost 0 bases and J lost 5 bases. Germline loops: CDR1 MDHEN, CDR2 SYDVKM. DNA for the CDR3: TGTGCCAGCAGTTTATGGGGACAGGGGGGAACCGGGGAGCTGTTTTTT. Amino acids: CASSLWGQGGTGELFF.

V gene TRBV6-5 combines with J gene TRBJ1-6; a weak D match, TRBD1 (5 bases). The ends were cut back, 1 base at V and 5 bases at J, with 9 bases in the middle. This CDR3 has 15 residues. From germline, CDR1 is MNHEY and CDR2 SVGAGI. In DNA, the CDR3 is TGTGCCAGCAGTTACTACAGCAGGGATAATTCACCCCTCCACTTT. Translated: CASSYYSRDNSPLHF.